Below are 8 T cell receptor beta chains sequenced from a single sample in a study of T cell changes during pregnancy in multiple sclerosis (dated by TCRdb to between 2018 and 2021). The library was generated by the immunoSEQ multiplex PCR assay. The table was pulled from immuneACCESS by TCRdb, which kept in-frame rearrangements only. Such tables lose some clones; where checked, under half of the loss comes from unresolved V genes, and the rest has no known cause. Within this sample are 40,000 to 50,000 clones, with about 91% of them counted one time only. Jointly, the top ten make up around 0.38% of the sample. The sequencing here drew on CD4+ T cells from peripheral blood mononuclear cells, taken in the second trimester of pregnancy. The source of these receptors is a female donor in good health, enrolled as a control in a pregnancy study.

The chain recombines TRBV15 with TRBJ1-1; 8 nucleotides match TRBD1. CDR1 LNHNV and CDR2 YYDKDF come from the germline V gene (reference sequence). The V and J ends lost 1 base and 0 bases, in that order; junction bases with no gene match: 7. The CDR3 runs 17 residues. The CDR3 DNA reads TGTGCCACCAGCAGAGCCAGGGGGCGTAGGCTGAACACTGAAGCTTTCTTT. This translates into CATSRARGRRLNTEAFF.

The gene calls are TRBV7-2 and TRBJ1-6; a possible D gene is TRBD1 (6 bases). The CDR3 covers 16 residues. Germline assignment: CDR1 SGHTA and CDR2 FQGNSA. The germline V and J ends were trimmed by 4 bases and 4 bases, with 14 bases remaining between them. The CDR3 DNA reads TGTGCCAGCAGCTCCCCAGGGCAGGGGTATAATTCACCCCTCCACTTT. As protein: CASSSPGQGYNSPLHF.

The sample holds one count of this clone. The chain employs TRBV13 and TRBJ2-3; the match to TRBD2 covers 7 bases. The CDR3 loop spans 17 amino acids. The germline gives CDR1 PRHDT, CDR2 FYEKMQ (reference sequence). V dropped 5 bases and J dropped 2; count of bases not matched to a gene: 13. The CDR3 sequence is CASSQNEAGLYTDTQYF. Written as DNA, the CDR3 is TGTGCCAGCAGCCAGAACGAAGCGGGGTTATACACAGATACGCAGTATTTT.

The V gene is TRBV4-2, the J gene TRBJ1-1; D not resolved. The CDR3 covers 14 residues. In germline, CDR1 is LGHNA, CDR2 YNFKEQ. Trimming pared 3 bases from V and 2 bases from J, leaving 10 bases between. The DNA of the CDR3 is TGTGCCAGCAGCCAGCAGGCTCGAAACACTGAAGCTTTCTTT. Translating it yields CASSQQARNTEAFF.

The rearrangement links TRBV7-9 to TRBJ2-3; D perhaps matches TRBD1 (5 bases). The CDR3 consists of 14 residues. CDR1 is SEHNR and CDR2 is FQNEAQ in the germline V gene (reference sequence). This chain's CDR3 is CVDPHPPPGYGQYF. The CDR3 bases are TGTGTGGACCCCCACCCCCCCCCAGGGTATGGGCAGTATTTT.

For the CDR3, the DNA is TGTGCCAGCAGCTTACAGGGGAGCTCACCCCTCCACTTT. It specifies CASSLQGSSPLHF. The chain couples TRBV7-9 to TRBJ1-6, with a weak D call TRBD1 (6 bases). Germline V CDR1 and CDR2: SEHNR, FQNEAQ (reference sequence). The V gene lost 2 bases and the J gene lost 10 bases, with 9 bases spanning the gap. The CDR3 contains 13 residues.

V usage is TRBV19 and J usage is TRBJ1-6, with a tentative D call TRBD1 (6 bases). The CDR3 runs 17 residues. Germline loops: CDR1 LNHDA, CDR2 SQIVND (reference sequence). V lost 7 bases and J 2 bases, leaving 18 bases between the germline ends. The CDR3 reads CASTRQAPSTYNSPLHF. In DNA, the CDR3 is TGTGCCAGTACAAGACAGGCGCCGAGTACCTATAATTCACCCCTCCACTTT.

The rearrangement uses TRBV7-8 and TRBJ1-5; the match to TRBD1 covers 7 bases. This CDR3 spans 14 amino acids. Germline values: CDR1 SGHVS, CDR2 FQNEAQ. The junction had 5 bases not matched to a gene; V was cut back by 5 bases and J by 4 bases. The CDR3 sequence: CASSRGGRNQPQHF. Written as DNA, the CDR3 is TGTGCCAGCAGCCGAGGGGGCAGGAATCAGCCCCAGCATTTT.